The 15 T cell receptor beta chains listed next were all sequenced from one sample in a study of CD8 T cells in Susac syndrome. Random hexamers primed reverse transcription of about 0.45 to 1 ug RNA. TCRdb ran MiXCR on the immunoSEQ multiplex PCR reads and lists one entry per CDR3 protein. The sample records just over 150,000 distinct CDR3 sequences, around 95% being singletons. The source material was CD8+ T cells from PBMCs. These receptors were collected from a human donor with multiple sclerosis.

The chain has TRBV3-1 and TRBJ1-5; TRBD1 aligns across 8 bases. From germline, CDR1 is LGHDT and CDR2 YNNKEL (reference sequence). V shed 4 bases, J shed 5 bases, and the junction held 4 bases outside the gene matches. CDR3 size: 14 residues. The CDR3 spells CASSLGQGYQPQHF. Written as DNA, the CDR3 is TGTGCCAGCAGCCTCGGACAGGGCTATCAGCCCCAGCATTTT.

This clonotype has only one observation. This chain uses TRBV20-1 with TRBJ2-1; D may correspond to TRBD1 or TRBD2 (5 bases each). The V and J ends lost 5 bases and 9 bases respectively, with 17 bases between them. The germline V gene has CDR1 DFQATT and CDR2 SNEGSKA (reference sequence). The length of the CDR3 is 13 residues. CDR3 sequence (DNA): TGCAGTGCTCGACCGGGGCTCTCCGGTGAGCAGTTCTTC. Protein: CSARPGLSGEQFF.

J is TRBJ2-2 and V is TRBV27; TRBD2 matches 11 bases. Per germline, CDR1 MNHEY and CDR2 SMNVEV (reference sequence). This CDR3 has 14 amino acids. V was clipped by 4 bases and J by 6 bases; unmatched bases: 1. For the CDR3, the DNA is TGTGCCAGCAGTTCTAGCGGGGGGCCCGGGGAGCTGTTTTTT. Protein: CASSSSGGPGELFF.

This chain joins TRBV14 and TRBJ1-1; D is undetermined. Deletions cut 1 base from V and 4 bases from J, with 13 bases between. This CDR3 contains 15 residues. The V gene's germline CDR1 is SGHDN and CDR2 FVKESK. The CDR3 region has the DNA TGTGCCAGCAGCCAAGGTGAGGTTCTGCCCACTGAAGCTTTCTTT. It is translated as CASSQGEVLPTEAFF.

The chain employs TRBV11-3 and TRBJ2-1; D gene ambiguous. This CDR3 spans 12 amino acids. Deletions cut 8 bases from V and 5 bases from J, with 10 bases between. CDR1 is SGHNT, CDR2 YENEEA, per germline. CDR3 DNA sequence: TGTGCCAGCGCCTCATACGACAATGAGCAGTTCTTC. It is translated as CASASYDNEQFF.

The chain couples TRBV30 to TRBJ1-2; the D is unclear. Trimming cost V 1 base and J 13 bases, with 13 bases left between them. The CDR3 length is 11 residues. Germline V CDR1 and CDR2: GTSNPN, SVGIG (reference sequence). The CDR3 region has the DNA TGTGCCTGGAGTGGAGACCCGCCAGGCACCTTC. This encodes CAWSGDPPGTF.

This chain uses TRBV4-1 with TRBJ2-7; 11 nucleotides agree with TRBD1. Germline V gives CDR1 MGHRA, CDR2 YSYEKL. This CDR3 contains 14 residues. The V gene end was trimmed by 4 bases and the J gene end by 6 bases; junction bases not matched to a gene: 5. In DNA, the CDR3 is TGCGCCAGCAGCCTTGGGACAGGGGGGCGCGAGCAGTACTTC. It codes for CASSLGTGGREQYF.

The V and J genes are TRBV6-5 and TRBJ2-1; perhaps TRBD1 as D (6 bases). Germline CDR1 reads MNHEY; CDR2 reads SVGAGI. There are 14 residues in the CDR3. Trimming shortened V by 2 bases and J by 5 bases, and 10 bases separated the two germline ends. CDR3 amino acids: CASSYTWTDNEQFF. As DNA, the CDR3 is TGTGCCAGCAGTTACACGTGGACAGACAATGAGCAGTTCTTC.

This clonotype was counted once. The rearrangement uses TRBV3-1 and TRBJ2-3; tentatively, D is TRBD2 (6 bases). V was clipped by 1 base and J by 2 bases, with 19 bases between them. CDR1 is LGHDT and CDR2 is YNNKEL in the germline V gene (reference sequence). This CDR3 contains 18 residues. Here the CDR3 reads CASSQAENPGLITDTQYF. The CDR3 region has the DNA TGTGCCAGCAGCCAAGCAGAAAATCCGGGACTTATCACAGATACGCAGTATTTT.

This rearrangement joins TRBV20-1 to TRBJ2-7, with a tentative D call TRBD2 (6 bases). The length of the CDR3 is 13 residues. Trimming left V 5 bases short and J 1 base short, with 12 bases between. Germline V CDR1 and CDR2: DFQATT, SNEGSKA (reference sequence). The CDR3 coding sequence is TGCAGTGCTTGGGGGGAGCCGTCCTACGAGCAGTACTTC. Translation gives CSAWGEPSYEQYF.

This clonotype has a single count. V gene TRBV6-5 combines with J gene TRBJ2-2, with 10 positions matching TRBD1. Germline CDR1 and CDR2: MNHEY and SVGAGI. J was trimmed by 3 bases and V by 2 bases; bases with no gene match: 3. CDR3 length: 16 residues. The CDR3 protein is CASSYGQGEDTGELFF. CDR3 in DNA: TGTGCCAGCAGTTACGGACAGGGGGAGGACACCGGGGAGCTGTTTTTT.

The genes are TRBV20-1 and TRBJ2-1; D not resolved. The CDR3 is 15 residues long. Germline loops: CDR1 DFQATT, CDR2 SNEGSKA (reference sequence). V lost 6 bases, J lost 4 bases, and 19 bases lay in between. The CDR3 nucleotides are TGCAGTGCCTCCCCTTCGATGGCAGATTACAATGAGCAGTTCTTC. It translates to CSASPSMADYNEQFF.

This chain connects TRBV25-1 to TRBJ1-1; D gene ambiguous. The CDR3 has 17 amino acids. Germline V gives CDR1 MGHDK, CDR2 SYGVNS. The V end was cut by 1 base, the J end by 1 base, with 16 bases between. CDR3 coding DNA: TGTGCCAGCAGTGAATGGATAGAGGGAGAAGCGAACACTGAAGCTTTCTTT. As protein: CASSEWIEGEANTEAFF.

The chain joins TRBV2 to TRBJ2-7; D possibly corresponds to TRBD2 (6 bases). The CDR3 covers 14 residues. V was pared by 3 bases and J by 5 bases, with 14 bases between. Germline V lookup: CDR1 SNHLY, CDR2 FYNNEI. As DNA, the CDR3 is TGTGCCAGCAGTGATAGGTCGGGGGTTGACGAGCAGTACGTC. This sequence encodes CASSDRSGVDEQYV.

The rearrangement uses TRBV12-5 and TRBJ2-1; 7 positions match TRBD1. This CDR3 is 15 amino acids long. V shed 6 bases, J shed 0 bases, and the junction held 5 bases outside the gene matches. Germline values: CDR1 LGHNT, CDR2 FRNRAP. CDR3 protein: CASGPEGASYNEQFF. The CDR3 nucleotides are TGTGCTAGTGGCCCCGAGGGGGCCTCCTACAATGAGCAGTTCTTC. Using reference TRBV12-5 and TRBJ2-1 for the parts outside the CDR3, the full variable domain is DARVTQTPRHKVTEMGQEVTMRCQPILGHNTVFWYRQTMMQGLELLAYFRNRAPLDDSGMPKDRFSAEMPDATLATLKIQPSEPRDSAVYFCASGPEGASYNEQFFGPGTRLTVL.